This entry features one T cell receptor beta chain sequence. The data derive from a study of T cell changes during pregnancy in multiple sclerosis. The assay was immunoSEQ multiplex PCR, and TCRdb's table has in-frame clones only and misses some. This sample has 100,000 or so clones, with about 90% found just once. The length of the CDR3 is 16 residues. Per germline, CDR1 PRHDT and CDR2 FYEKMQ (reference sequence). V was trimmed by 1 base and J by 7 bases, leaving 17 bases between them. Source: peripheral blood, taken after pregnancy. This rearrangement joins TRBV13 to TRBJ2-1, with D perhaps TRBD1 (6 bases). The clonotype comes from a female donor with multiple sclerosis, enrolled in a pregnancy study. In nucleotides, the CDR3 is TGTGCCAGCAGCTTAGATTGGGATAACAGGGCTAATGAGCAGTTCTTC. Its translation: CASSLDWDNRANEQFF.